The TCR beta chain under discussion was sequenced for a study of CXCR3-negative and CXCR3-positive naive CD8 T cells. Libraries of TRB cDNA were made by 5' RACE and carried UMIs. TCRdb reprocessed the 5' RACE reads, keeping one entry per CDR3 protein, no DNA. In all, the sample yields about 140,000 distinct CDR3 sequences. The CDR3 has 13 residues. The V gene's germline CDR1 is SGHTA and CDR2 FQGNSA. As regards this clonotype: As yet, its antigen is unknown.

The study, taken as a whole, reports: Naive cells with CXCR3 showed TRB CDR3s that were more hydrophobic than those in CXCR3-negative naive cells.

The chain links TRBV7-2 to TRBJ2-1. The sequence derives from a human donor in good health. Some clones in this sample may be carry-over from other donors' samples. The sequencing input was naive CXCR3+ CD8+ T cells from blood. Stated subset: CD45RO-CCR7+CD27+CD95- naive CD8+ T cells expressing CXCR3 (TNR3+). The CDR3 protein is CASSLGASNEQFF.